Below, 8 T cell receptor beta chains from the same sample are listed, as sequenced in a study of cytomegalovirus exposure and HLA in healthy donors. PCR employed 60 Vbeta and 13 Jbeta primers. The table came from immunoSEQ multiplex PCR; TCRdb's copy has only in-frame clones and leaves some out. The sample has some 160,000 clones; over 75% are singletons. Input material: PBMCs. The receptors come from a woman aged 25 to 45 in good health and CMV-seronegative.

The sample holds one count of this clone. The chain carries TRBV5-6 and TRBJ1-3; unclear D gene. Trimming removed 2 bases from V and 11 bases from J, with 11 bases in between. The CDR3 is made up of 12 amino acids. CDR1 is SGHDT, CDR2 YYEEEE, per germline. In DNA, the CDR3 is TGTGCCAGCAGCTTACCCCTGGGCCCCATATATTTT. This sequence encodes CASSLPLGPIYF. Supplemented by reference TRBV5-6 and TRBJ1-3, the full variable domain reads DAGVTQSPTHLIKTRGQQVTLRCSPKSGHDTVSWYQQALGQGPQFIFQYYEEEERQRGNFPDRFSGHQFPNYSSELNVNALLLGDSALYLCASSLPLGPIYFGEGSWLTVV.

This clone was counted a few times. V usage is TRBV15 and J usage is TRBJ2-1; D might be TRBD2 (5 bases). Trimming pared 6 bases from V and 0 bases from J, leaving 9 bases between. Germline CDR1 LNHNV, CDR2 YYDKDF (reference sequence). The CDR3 extends over 14 amino acids. CDR3 sequence: CATSFGNSYNEQFF. CDR3 nucleotides: TGTGCCACCAGTTTCGGGAACTCCTACAATGAGCAGTTCTTC.

A single count supports this clone. V usage is TRBV5-1 and J usage is TRBJ1-3; tentatively, D is TRBD1 (5 bases). V was shortened by 0 bases and J by 3 bases, with 7 bases between the two germline ends. Germline CDR1 reads SGHRS; CDR2 reads YFSETQ. The CDR3 runs to 14 residues. The CDR3 is CASSLAGNGNTIYF. In DNA form, the CDR3 reads TGCGCCAGCAGCTTGGCAGGGAATGGAAACACCATATATTTT.

This clone was seen a handful of times. The chain employs TRBV5-1 and TRBJ2-5; TRBD2 agrees at 7 bases. Germline V lookup: CDR1 SGHRS, CDR2 YFSETQ. The length of the CDR3 is 15 residues. V was pared by 1 base and J by 5 bases, with 8 bases of the junction left unmatched. This CDR3 reads CASSLTRFSGETQYF. The DNA of the CDR3 is TGCGCCAGCAGCTTGACCCGGTTTAGCGGGGAGACCCAGTACTTC.

The V call is TRBV5-1, the J call TRBJ1-4; a weak D match, TRBD1 (5 bases). Germline-derived CDR1 and CDR2 are SGHRS and YFSETQ. V lost 0 bases, J lost 8 bases, and 20 bases lay in between. This CDR3 region has 17 residues. The CDR3 spells CASSLVGQSLSGEKLFF. For the CDR3, the DNA is TGCGCCAGCAGCTTGGTGGGCCAGAGCTTGTCAGGGGAAAAACTGTTTTTT. The whole variable domain, filled in from reference TRBV5-1 and TRBJ1-4, reads KAGVTQTPRYLIKTRGQQVTLSCSPISGHRSVSWYQQTPGQGLQFLFEYFSETQRNKGNFPGRFSGRQFSNSRSEMNVSTLELGDSALYLCASSLVGQSLSGEKLFFGSGTQLSVL.

This clone showed up just a few times. This chain uses TRBV4-1 with TRBJ2-5; D is uncertain. The V end lost 0 bases, the J end lost 1 base, and 9 bases lay between the germline ends. The CDR3 contains 15 residues. From germline, CDR1 is MGHRA and CDR2 YSYEKL. CDR3 DNA: TGCGCCAGCAGCCAAGATCTGTACTTCCAAGAGACCCAGTACTTC. The encoded protein is CASSQDLYFQETQYF.

The V call is TRBV6-5, the J call TRBJ1-2; the match to TRBD1 covers 9 bases. Trimming took 7 bases from V and 8 from J; bases not matched to a gene: 11. The V gene's germline CDR1 is MNHEY and CDR2 SVGAGI. This CDR3 is built from 14 residues. This CDR3 reads CASTTTGQGSGYTF. Written as DNA, the CDR3 is TGTGCCAGCACCACAACGGGACAGGGTTCAGGCTACACCTTC.

The gene calls are TRBV28 and TRBJ2-3, with 9 bases fitting TRBD2. The CDR3 length is 15 residues. Germline V lookup: CDR1 MDHEN, CDR2 SYDVKM. Germline trimming cut 6 bases from V and 8 bases from J; bases unmatched to any gene: 12. CDR3 protein: CASSRAGGGQGTQYF. The CDR3 nucleotides are TGTGCCAGCAGCCGAGCGGGGGGTGGGCAGGGTACGCAGTATTTT.